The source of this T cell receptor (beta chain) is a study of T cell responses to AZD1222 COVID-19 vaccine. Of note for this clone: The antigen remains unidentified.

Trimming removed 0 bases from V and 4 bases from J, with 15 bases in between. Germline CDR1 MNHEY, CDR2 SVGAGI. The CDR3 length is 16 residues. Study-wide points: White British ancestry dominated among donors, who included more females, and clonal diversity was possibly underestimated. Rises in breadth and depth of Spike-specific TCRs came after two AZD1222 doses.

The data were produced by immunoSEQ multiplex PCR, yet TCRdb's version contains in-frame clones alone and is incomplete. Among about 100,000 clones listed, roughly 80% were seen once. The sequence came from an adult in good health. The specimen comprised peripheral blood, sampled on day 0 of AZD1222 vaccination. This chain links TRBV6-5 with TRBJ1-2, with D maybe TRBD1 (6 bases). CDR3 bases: TGTGCCAGCAGTTACTCCAGGCAGGGGACGGGCTATGGCTACACCTTC. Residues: CASSYSRQGTGYGYTF.